Shown below are 17 T cell receptor beta chains from a single sample sequenced in a study of T cells in Graves' hyperthyroidism and ophthalmopathy. There were TCR beta CDR3 regions amplified from RNA transcripts. The TCR CDR3 was amplified in a first-round RT-PCR using the HTBI primer set. Using its own MiXCR run on the multiplex PCR reads, TCRdb lists one record per CDR3 protein. The data contain hundreds of thousands of distinct CDR3 sequences, around 15% of them singletons. Sequencing used blood. The receptors derive from a woman in her 30s with Graves' hyperthyroidism.

This clonotype occurred a few times. The rearrangement links TRBV5-1 to TRBJ2-7; 12 bases are a match to TRBD2. The CDR3 extends over 16 amino acids. Germline V gives CDR1 SGHRS, CDR2 YFSETQ. Unmatched junction bases numbered 7, after V lost 4 bases and J lost 2 bases. The DNA of the CDR3 is TGCGCCAGCAGCCCAGCTTGGACTAGCGGGGCCTACGAGCAGTACTTC. Amino acid sequence: CASSPAWTSGAYEQYF.

Ten or more counts support this clonotype. The genes are TRBV6-2 or TRBV6-3 and TRBJ2-2; tentatively, D is TRBD1 (6 bases). Germline V CDR1 and CDR2: MNHEY, SVGEGT. Trimming stripped 10 bases from V and 0 bases from J, with 9 bases between. The CDR3 sequence is 13 residues long. The CDR3: CATTGANTGELFF. The CDR3 DNA reads as TGTGCCACGACAGGAGCGAACACCGGGGAGCTGTTTTTT.

V and J are TRBV11-1 and TRBJ2-5; 8 bases are a match to TRBD1. CDR3 length: 13 residues. With 4 bases clipped from V and 6 bases from J, the junction kept 4 bases outside the gene matches. CDR1 is SGHAT, CDR2 FQDESV, per germline (reference sequence). The chain's CDR3 is CASSWGQEKTQYF. CDR3 DNA sequence: TGTGCCAGCAGCTGGGGACAGGAAAAGACCCAGTACTTC.

The sample holds a few counts of this clonotype. The rearrangement uses TRBV4-1 and TRBJ2-2; 8 nucleotides line up with TRBD1. The V gene end was trimmed by 4 bases and the J gene end by 7 bases; junction bases not matched to a gene: 14. Germline lookup yields CDR1 MGHRA and CDR2 YSYEKL. The CDR3 consists of 17 residues. The CDR3 protein is CASSRPVQGVGVGELFF. In nucleotides, the CDR3 is TGCGCCAGCAGCCGGCCCGTACAGGGGGTCGGGGTCGGGGAGCTGTTTTTT.

The rearrangement joins TRBV7-2 to TRBJ1-1; 11 bases are shared with TRBD1. The CDR3 length is 18 residues. Germline CDR1 is SGHTA and CDR2 is FQGNSA. V dropped 5 bases and J dropped 0; count of bases not matched to a gene: 11. DNA for the CDR3: TGTGCCAGCAGCGGATCCGGGACAGGGGGTGACCTGAACACTGAAGCTTTCTTT. Translating gives CASSGSGTGGDLNTEAFF.

This clonotype has a count of ten or more. The V gene is TRBV7-2, the J gene TRBJ2-3; 9 bases match TRBD2. Germline V gives CDR1 SGHTA, CDR2 FQGNSA. The CDR3 runs to 15 residues. J gave up 6 bases and V 6 bases, and 10 bases lay outside the gene matches. The CDR3 is CASRRGGLASDTQYF. In nucleotides, the CDR3 is TGTGCCAGCAGACGGGGGGGACTAGCCTCGGATACGCAGTATTTT.

This clonotype occurred many times. The J gene is TRBJ1-1, the V gene TRBV7-9; D might be TRBD1 (5 bases). V lost 5 bases and J lost 4, with 8 bases in between. Germline values: CDR1 SEHNR, CDR2 FQNEAQ (reference sequence). This CDR3 contains 12 residues. Written as DNA, the CDR3 is TGTGCCAGCAGCGACAGTTTCACTGAAGCTTTCTTT. Translation: CASSDSFTEAFF.

The chain couples TRBV20-1 to TRBJ2-7, with D tentatively TRBD2 (5 bases). Germline CDR1 reads DFQATT; CDR2 reads SNEGSKA (reference sequence). V gave up 4 bases and J gave up 5 bases, with 9 bases separating them. The CDR3 runs 11 residues. The CDR3 is CSAKRRNEQYF. CDR3 nucleotides: TGCAGTGCTAAGAGGAGGAACGAGCAGTACTTC.

This clonotype has a count of ten or more. The rearrangement links TRBV2 to TRBJ1-1, with 8 bases aligning to TRBD1. The V gene end was trimmed by 7 bases and the J gene end by 3 bases; junction bases not matched to a gene: 4. Germline V lookup: CDR1 SNHLY, CDR2 FYNNEI. The CDR3 is 13 residues long. As DNA, the CDR3 is TGTGCCAGCATAGCGGACAGGGACACTGAAGCTTTCTTT. Its protein product is CASIADRDTEAFF.

The chain combines TRBV4-2 with TRBJ2-1, with 7 bases fitting TRBD1. V gave up 0 bases and J gave up 9 bases; unmatched junction bases: 11. The CDR3 extends over 16 amino acids. From germline, CDR1 is LGHNA and CDR2 YNFKEQ. The CDR3: CASSQDTARGGREQFF. DNA for the CDR3: TGTGCCAGCAGCCAAGATACTGCTAGAGGGGGCCGTGAGCAGTTCTTC.

This clonotype has only a few counts. This chain uses TRBV5-6 with TRBJ2-7; no firm D call. Germline CDR1 reads SGHDT; CDR2 reads YYEEEE. This CDR3 has 14 amino acids. Trimming cost V 0 bases and J 2 bases, with 9 bases left between them. DNA for the CDR3: TGTGCCAGCAGCTTGGGCAGAAACACCTACGAGCAGTACTTC. Encoded protein: CASSLGRNTYEQYF.

This clonotype was counted a few times. V is TRBV5-1 and J is TRBJ2-1; tentatively, D is TRBD1 (6 bases). CDR1 and CDR2 (germline): SGHRS, YFSETQ. V shed 0 bases and J shed 0 bases, with 7 bases lying between them. The CDR3 is 15 amino acids. CDR3 in DNA: TGCGCCAGCAGCTTGGAGGGGGTCTCCTACAATGAGCAGTTCTTC. This codes for CASSLEGVSYNEQFF.

In this sample, this clonotype turned up a few times. This chain uses TRBV11-1 with TRBJ2-2, with TRBD2 matching over 7 bases. Germline V lookup: CDR1 SGHAT, CDR2 FQDESV (reference sequence). J was trimmed by 7 bases and V by 4 bases; bases with no gene match: 9. The CDR3 is 15 residues long. CDR3: CASSWGTTLYGELFF. DNA of the CDR3: TGTGCCAGCAGCTGGGGGACTACTCTATACGGGGAGCTGTTTTTT. The whole variable domain, remainder taken from reference TRBV11-1 and TRBJ2-2, is EAEVAQSPRYKITEKSQAVAFWCDPISGHATLYWYRQILGQGPELLVQFQDESVVDDSQLPKDRFSAERLKGVDSTLKIQPAELGDSAMYLCASSWGTTLYGELFFGEGSRLTVL.

This clonotype was counted ten times or more. DNA of the CDR3: TGTGCCAGCAGTACGACAGGGAGCAATGAGCAGTTCTTC. It encodes CASSTTGSNEQFF. This chain joins TRBV28 and TRBJ2-1; 7 bases are a match to TRBD1. V lost 5 bases to trimming and J lost 6 bases; unmatched junction nucleotides: 4. CDR3 size: 13 residues. Germline V gene sequence: CDR1 MDHEN, CDR2 SYDVKM.

At least ten counts were recorded for this clonotype. J is TRBJ2-1 and V is TRBV6-2 or TRBV6-3, with 8 nucleotides matching TRBD2. Germline loops: CDR1 MNHEY, CDR2 SVGEGT. CDR3 length: 14 amino acids. J gave up 6 bases and V 6 bases, and 7 bases lay outside the gene matches. In nucleotides, the CDR3 is TGTGCCAGCAGGGGAGCGGGAGTGATCAATGAGCAGTTCTTC. The encoded protein is CASRGAGVINEQFF.

The chain combines TRBV6-1 with TRBJ2-7; 8 bases map to TRBD2. With V trimmed by 6 bases and J by 2 bases, 6 bases remained unmatched. Per the germline V gene, CDR1 is MNHNS and CDR2 is SASEGT. There are 14 residues in the CDR3. The DNA of the CDR3 is TGTGCCAGCAGGGCGGGAGGAACTACCTACGAGCAGTACTTC. Translating gives CASRAGGTTYEQYF.

This clonotype was observed a few times. The genes are TRBV3-1 and TRBJ1-2, with 8 bases aligning to TRBD1. CDR3 length: 15 residues. Trimming took 6 bases from V and 4 from J; bases not matched to a gene: 10. Germline CDR1 reads LGHDT; CDR2 reads YNNKEL (reference sequence). This CDR3 reads CASSGMDRVVYGYTF. The DNA of the CDR3 is TGTGCCAGCAGTGGGATGGACAGGGTGGTCTATGGCTACACCTTC.